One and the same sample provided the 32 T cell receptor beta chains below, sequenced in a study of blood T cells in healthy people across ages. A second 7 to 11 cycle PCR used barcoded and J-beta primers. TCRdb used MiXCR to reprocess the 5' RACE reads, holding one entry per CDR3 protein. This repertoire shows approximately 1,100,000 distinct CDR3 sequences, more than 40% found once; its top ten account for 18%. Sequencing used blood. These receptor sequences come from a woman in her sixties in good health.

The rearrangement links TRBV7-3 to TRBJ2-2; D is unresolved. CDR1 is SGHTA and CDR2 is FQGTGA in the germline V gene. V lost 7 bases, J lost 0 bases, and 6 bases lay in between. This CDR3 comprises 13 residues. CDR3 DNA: TGTGCCAGCAAGTTCCCGAACACCGGGGAGCTGTTTTTT. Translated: CASKFPNTGELFF. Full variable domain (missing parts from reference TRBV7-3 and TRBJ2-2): GAGVSQTPSNKVTEKGKYVELRCDPISGHTALYWYRQSLGQGPEFLIYFQGTGAADDSGLPNDRFFAVRPEGSVSTLKIQRTERGDSAVYLCASKFPNTGELFFGEGSRLTVL.

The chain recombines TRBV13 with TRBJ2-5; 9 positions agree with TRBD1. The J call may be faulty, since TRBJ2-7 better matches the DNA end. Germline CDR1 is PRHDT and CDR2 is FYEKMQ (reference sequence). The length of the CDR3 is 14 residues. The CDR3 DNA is TGTGCCAGCAGCTTCCCGGACAGGGGCAACGAGCAGTACTTC. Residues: CASSFPDRGNEQYF.

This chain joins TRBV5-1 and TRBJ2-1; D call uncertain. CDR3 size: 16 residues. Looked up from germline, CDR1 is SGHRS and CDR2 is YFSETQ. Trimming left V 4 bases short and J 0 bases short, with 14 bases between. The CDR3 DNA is TGCGCCAGCAGCCTGGATGGAAGACCCTCCTACAATGAGCAGTTCTTC. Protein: CASSLDGRPSYNEQFF.

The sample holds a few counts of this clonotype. CDR3 nucleotide sequence: TGTGCCAGCACCGACAGGGCCAGCAATCAGCCCCAGCATTTT. This gives the protein CASTDRASNQPQHF. V is TRBV2 and J is TRBJ1-5, with TRBD1 matching 7 bases. V was clipped by 7 bases and J by 1 base; unmatched bases: 4. The CDR3 is 14 residues long. Looked up from germline, CDR1 is SNHLY and CDR2 is FYNNEI.

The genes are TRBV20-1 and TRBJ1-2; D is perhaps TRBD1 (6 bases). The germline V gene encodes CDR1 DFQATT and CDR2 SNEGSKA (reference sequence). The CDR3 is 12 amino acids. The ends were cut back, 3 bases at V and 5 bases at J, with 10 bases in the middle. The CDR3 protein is CSASEGGYGYTF. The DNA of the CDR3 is TGCAGTGCTAGCGAGGGGGGGTATGGCTACACCTTC.

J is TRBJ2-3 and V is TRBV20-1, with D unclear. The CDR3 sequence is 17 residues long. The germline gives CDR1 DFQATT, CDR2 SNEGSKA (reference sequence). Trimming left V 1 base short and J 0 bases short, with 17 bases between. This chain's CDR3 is CSARVSEHLPSTDTQYF. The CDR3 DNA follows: TGCAGTGCTAGAGTGAGCGAACATCTACCAAGCACAGATACGCAGTATTTT.

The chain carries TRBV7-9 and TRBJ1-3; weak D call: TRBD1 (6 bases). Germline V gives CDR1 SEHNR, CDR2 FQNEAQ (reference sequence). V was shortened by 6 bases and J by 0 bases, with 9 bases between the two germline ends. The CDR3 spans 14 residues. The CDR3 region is CASRLDSSGNTIYF. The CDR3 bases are TGTGCCAGCAGGTTGGACAGCTCTGGAAACACCATATATTTT.

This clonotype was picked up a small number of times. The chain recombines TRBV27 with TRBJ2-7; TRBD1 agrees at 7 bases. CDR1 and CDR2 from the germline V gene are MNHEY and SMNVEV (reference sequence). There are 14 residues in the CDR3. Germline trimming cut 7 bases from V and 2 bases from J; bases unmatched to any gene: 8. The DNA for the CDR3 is TGTGCCAGCACCCTAGGACAGGACACCTACGAGCAGTACTTC. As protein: CASTLGQDTYEQYF.

As DNA, the CDR3 is TGTGCCAGCAGTTTCGGAGACAGGGGGAATGAAAAACTGTTTTTT. This sequence encodes CASSFGDRGNEKLFF. The genes are TRBV28 and TRBJ1-4; 9 positions match TRBD1. The trim removed 3 bases at V and 5 bases at J, leaving 4 bases unmatched. Germline CDR1 MDHEN, CDR2 SYDVKM. The CDR3 length is 15 residues.

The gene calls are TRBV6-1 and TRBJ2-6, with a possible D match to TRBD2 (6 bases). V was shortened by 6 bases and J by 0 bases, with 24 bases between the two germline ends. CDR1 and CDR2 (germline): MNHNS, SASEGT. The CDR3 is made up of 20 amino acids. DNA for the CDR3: TGTGCCAGCAGGACGGGAATGGGCAACGGGGGTGTCTCTGGGGCCAACGTCCTGACTTTC. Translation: CASRTGMGNGGVSGANVLTF.

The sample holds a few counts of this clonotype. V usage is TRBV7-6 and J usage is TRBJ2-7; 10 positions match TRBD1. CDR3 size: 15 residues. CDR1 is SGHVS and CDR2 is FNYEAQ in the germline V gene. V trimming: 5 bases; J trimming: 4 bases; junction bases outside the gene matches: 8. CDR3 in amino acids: CASSPGQGLVYEQYF. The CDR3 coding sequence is TGTGCCAGCAGCCCGGGACAGGGGCTAGTGTACGAGCAGTACTTC.

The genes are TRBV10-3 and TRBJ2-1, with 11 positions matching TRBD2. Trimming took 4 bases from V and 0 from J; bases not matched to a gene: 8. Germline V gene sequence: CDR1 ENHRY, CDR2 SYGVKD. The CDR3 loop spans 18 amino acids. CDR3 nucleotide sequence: TGTGCCATCAGTGCCGGGACTAGCGGAGGGAGCTCCTACAATGAGCAGTTCTTC. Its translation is CAISAGTSGGSSYNEQFF.

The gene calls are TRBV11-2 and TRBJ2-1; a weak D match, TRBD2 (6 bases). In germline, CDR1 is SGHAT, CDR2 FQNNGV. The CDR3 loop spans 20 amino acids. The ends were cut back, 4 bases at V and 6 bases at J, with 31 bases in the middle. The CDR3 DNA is TGTGCCAGCAGCTCTAGATGGTTTGCGACGGGGGAGTTCCAAGGCAATGAGCAGTTCTTC. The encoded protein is CASSSRWFATGEFQGNEQFF.

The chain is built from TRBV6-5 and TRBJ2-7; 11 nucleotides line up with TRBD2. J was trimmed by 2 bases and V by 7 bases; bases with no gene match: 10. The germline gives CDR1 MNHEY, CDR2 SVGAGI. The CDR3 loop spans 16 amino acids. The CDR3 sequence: CASTRGGTSGPYEQYF. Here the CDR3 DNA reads TGTGCCAGCACCCGGGGTGGGACTAGCGGACCCTACGAGCAGTACTTC.

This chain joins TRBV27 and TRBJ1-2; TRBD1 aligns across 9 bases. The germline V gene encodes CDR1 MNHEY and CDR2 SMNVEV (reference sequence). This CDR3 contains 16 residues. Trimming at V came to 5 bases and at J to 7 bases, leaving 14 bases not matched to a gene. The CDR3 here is CASSPNPTGGAFGYTF. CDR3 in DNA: TGTGCCAGCAGTCCTAACCCTACAGGGGGCGCTTTTGGCTACACCTTC.

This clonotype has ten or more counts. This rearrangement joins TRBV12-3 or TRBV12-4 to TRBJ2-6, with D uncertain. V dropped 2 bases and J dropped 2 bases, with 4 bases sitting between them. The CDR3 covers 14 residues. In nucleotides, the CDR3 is TGTGCCAGCAGTTTAAGGGCTGGGGCCAACGTCCTGACTTTC. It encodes CASSLRAGANVLTF.

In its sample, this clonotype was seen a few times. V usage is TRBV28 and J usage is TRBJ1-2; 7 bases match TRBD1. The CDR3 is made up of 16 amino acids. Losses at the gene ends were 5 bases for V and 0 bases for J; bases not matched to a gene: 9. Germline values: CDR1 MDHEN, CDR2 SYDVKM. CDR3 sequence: CASSQTGNPTNYGYTF. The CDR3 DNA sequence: TGTGCCAGCAGTCAGACAGGGAATCCGACTAACTATGGCTACACCTTC.

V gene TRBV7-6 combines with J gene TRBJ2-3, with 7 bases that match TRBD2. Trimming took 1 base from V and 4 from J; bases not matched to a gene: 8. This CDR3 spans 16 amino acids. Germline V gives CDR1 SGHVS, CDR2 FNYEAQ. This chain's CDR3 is CASSLDVGTIADTQYF. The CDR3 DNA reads TGTGCCAGCAGCTTAGATGTAGGGACTATCGCAGATACGCAGTATTTT. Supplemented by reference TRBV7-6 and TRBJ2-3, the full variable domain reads GAGVSQSPRYKVTKRGQDVALRCDPISGHVSLYWYRQALGQGPEFLTYFNYEAQQDKSGLPNDRFSAERPEGSISTLTIQRTEQRDSAMYRCASSLDVGTIADTQYFGPGTRLTVL.

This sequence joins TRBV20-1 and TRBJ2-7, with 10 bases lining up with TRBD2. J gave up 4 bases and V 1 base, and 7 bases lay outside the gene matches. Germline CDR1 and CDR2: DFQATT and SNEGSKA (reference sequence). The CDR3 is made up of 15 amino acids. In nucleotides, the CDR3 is TGCAGTGCTAGAGCGGCAGCGGGAGGGCCTTACGAGCAGTACTTC. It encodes CSARAAAGGPYEQYF.

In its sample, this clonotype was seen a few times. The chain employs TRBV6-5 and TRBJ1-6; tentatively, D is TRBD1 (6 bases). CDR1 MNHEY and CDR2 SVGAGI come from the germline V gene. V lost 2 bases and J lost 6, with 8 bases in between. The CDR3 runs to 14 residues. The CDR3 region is CASSYDRTNSPLHF. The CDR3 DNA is TGTGCCAGCAGTTACGACAGGACTAATTCACCCCTCCACTTT.

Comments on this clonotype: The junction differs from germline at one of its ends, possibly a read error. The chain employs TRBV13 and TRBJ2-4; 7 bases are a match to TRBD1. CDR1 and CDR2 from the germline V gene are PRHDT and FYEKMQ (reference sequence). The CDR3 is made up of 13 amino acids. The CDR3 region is CASSVGNGQEQYF. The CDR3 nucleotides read TGTGCCAGCAGCGTAGGGAACGGACAGGAGCAGTACTTC.

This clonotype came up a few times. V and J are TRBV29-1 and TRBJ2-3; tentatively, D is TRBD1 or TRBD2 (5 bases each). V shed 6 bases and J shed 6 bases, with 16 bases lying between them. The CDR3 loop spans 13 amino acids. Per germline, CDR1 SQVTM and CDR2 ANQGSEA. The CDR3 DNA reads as TGCAGCGTCGGTGGGGGAACCCGGGATACGCAGTATTTT. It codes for CSVGGGTRDTQYF.

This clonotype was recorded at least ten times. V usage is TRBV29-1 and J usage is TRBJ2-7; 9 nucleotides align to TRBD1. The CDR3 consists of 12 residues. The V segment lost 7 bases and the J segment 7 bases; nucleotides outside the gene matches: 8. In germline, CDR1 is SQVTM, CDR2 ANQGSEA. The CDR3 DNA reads TGCAGCGCCGAAACAGGGGGCGGTGAGCAGTACTTC. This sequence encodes CSAETGGGEQYF.

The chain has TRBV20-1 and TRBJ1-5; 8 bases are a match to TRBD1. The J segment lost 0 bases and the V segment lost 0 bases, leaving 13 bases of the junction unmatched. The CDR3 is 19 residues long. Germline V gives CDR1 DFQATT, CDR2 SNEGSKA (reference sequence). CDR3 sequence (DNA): TGCAGTGCTAGAGATCCCCCGGGACAGGTCTCTAATAGCAATCAGCCCCAGCATTTT. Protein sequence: CSARDPPGQVSNSNQPQHF.

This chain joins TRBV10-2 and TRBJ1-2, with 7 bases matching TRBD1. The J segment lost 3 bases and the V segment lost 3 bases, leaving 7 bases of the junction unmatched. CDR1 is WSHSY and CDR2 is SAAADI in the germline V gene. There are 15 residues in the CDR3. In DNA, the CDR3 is TGCGCCAGCAGTGATGGGACAGAGGGCTACTATGGCTACACCTTC. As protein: CASSDGTEGYYGYTF.

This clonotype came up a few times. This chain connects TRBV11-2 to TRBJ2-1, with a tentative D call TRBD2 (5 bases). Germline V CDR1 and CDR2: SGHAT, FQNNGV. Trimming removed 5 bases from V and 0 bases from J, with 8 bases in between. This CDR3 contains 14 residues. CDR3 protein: CASSRAVSYNEQFF. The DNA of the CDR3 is TGTGCCAGCAGCAGAGCGGTCTCCTACAATGAGCAGTTCTTC.

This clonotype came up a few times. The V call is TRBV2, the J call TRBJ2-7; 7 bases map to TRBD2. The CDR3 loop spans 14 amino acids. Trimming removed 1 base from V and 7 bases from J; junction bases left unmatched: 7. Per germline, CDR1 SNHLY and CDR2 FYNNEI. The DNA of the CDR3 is TGTGCCAGCAGTGAAGGGACTAGTCTCAATGAGCAGTACTTC. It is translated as CASSEGTSLNEQYF.

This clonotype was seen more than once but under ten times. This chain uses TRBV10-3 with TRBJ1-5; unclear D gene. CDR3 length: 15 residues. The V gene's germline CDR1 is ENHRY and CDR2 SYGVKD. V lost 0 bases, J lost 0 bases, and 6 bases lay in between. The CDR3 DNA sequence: TGTGCCATCAGTGAGTCGGCGTATAGCAATCAGCCCCAGCATTTT. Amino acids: CAISESAYSNQPQHF.

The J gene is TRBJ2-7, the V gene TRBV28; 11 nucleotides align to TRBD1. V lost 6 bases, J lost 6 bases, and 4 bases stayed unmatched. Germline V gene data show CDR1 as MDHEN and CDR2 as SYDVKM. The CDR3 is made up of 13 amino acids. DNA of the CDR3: TGTGCCAGCAGGTGGACAGGGGGCGGCGAGCAGTACTTC. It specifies CASRWTGGGEQYF.

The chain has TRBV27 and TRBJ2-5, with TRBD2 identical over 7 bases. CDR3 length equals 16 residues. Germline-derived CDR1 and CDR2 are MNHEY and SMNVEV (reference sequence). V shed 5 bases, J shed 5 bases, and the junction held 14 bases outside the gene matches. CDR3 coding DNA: TGTGCCAGCAGTCGGGGGGAGAAGTCTTGGGGGGAGACCCAGTACTTC. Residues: CASSRGEKSWGETQYF.

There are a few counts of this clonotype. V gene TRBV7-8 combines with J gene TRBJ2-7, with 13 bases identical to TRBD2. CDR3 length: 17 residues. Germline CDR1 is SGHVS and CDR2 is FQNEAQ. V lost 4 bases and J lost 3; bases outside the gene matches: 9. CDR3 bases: TGTGCCAGCAGCTCCGAACTAGCGGGAGGGACCGGCTACGAGCAGTACTTC. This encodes CASSSELAGGTGYEQYF.

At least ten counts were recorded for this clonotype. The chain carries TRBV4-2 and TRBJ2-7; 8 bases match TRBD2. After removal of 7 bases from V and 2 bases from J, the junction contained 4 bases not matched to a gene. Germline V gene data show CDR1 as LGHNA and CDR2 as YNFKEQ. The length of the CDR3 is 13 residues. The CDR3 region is CASTSGSPYEQYF. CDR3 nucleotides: TGTGCCAGCACGAGCGGGAGCCCCTACGAGCAGTACTTC.